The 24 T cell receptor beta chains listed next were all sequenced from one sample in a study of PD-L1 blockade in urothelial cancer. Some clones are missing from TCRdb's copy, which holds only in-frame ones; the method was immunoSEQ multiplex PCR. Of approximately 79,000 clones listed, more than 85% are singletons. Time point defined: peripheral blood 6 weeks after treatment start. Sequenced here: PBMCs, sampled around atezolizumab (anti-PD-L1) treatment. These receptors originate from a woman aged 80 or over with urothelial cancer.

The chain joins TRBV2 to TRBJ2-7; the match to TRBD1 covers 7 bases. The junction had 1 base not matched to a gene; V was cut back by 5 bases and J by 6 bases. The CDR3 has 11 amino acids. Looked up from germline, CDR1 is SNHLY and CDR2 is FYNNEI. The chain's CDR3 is CASSRDSEQYF. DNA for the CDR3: TGTGCCAGCAGTCGGGACAGCGAGCAGTACTTC.

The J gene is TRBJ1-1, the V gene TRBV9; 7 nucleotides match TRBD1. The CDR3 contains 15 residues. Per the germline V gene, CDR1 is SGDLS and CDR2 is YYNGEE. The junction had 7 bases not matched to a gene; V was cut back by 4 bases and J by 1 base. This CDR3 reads CASSPYGTANTEAFF. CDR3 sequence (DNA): TGTGCCAGCAGCCCCTACGGGACAGCGAACACTGAAGCTTTCTTT.

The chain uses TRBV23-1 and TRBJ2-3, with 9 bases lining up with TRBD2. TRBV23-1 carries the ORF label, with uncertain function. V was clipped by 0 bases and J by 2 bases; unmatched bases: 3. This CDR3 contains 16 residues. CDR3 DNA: TGCGCCAGCAGTCAATCGGGCGGGAGGGCCACAGATACGCAGTATTTT. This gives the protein CASSQSGGRATDTQYF.

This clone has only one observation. The CDR3: CASSQVVASGELFF. Here the CDR3 DNA reads TGTGCCAGCAGCCAAGTGGTGGCAAGCGGGGAGCTGTTTTTT. The rearrangement uses TRBV14 and TRBJ2-2; D not certain. V lost 1 base and J lost 7, with 10 bases in between. The CDR3 is 14 residues long. The V gene's germline CDR1 is SGHDN and CDR2 FVKESK.

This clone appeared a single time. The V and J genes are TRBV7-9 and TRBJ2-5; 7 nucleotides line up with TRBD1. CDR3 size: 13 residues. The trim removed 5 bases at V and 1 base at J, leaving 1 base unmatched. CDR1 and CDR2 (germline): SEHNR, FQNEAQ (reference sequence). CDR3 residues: CASSRDSQETQYF. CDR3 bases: TGTGCCAGCAGCAGGGACAGCCAAGAGACCCAGTACTTC.

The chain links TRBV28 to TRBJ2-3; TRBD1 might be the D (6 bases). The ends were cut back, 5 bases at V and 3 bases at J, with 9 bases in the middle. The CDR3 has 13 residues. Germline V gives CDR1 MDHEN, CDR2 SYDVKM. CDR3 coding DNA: TGTGCCAGCAGTCCCGGACAGACAGATACGCAGTATTTT. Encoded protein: CASSPGQTDTQYF.

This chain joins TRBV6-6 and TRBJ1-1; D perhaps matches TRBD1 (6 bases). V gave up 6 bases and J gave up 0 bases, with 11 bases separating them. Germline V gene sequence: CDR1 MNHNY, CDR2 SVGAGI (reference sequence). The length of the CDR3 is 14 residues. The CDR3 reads CASSTGHMNTEAFF. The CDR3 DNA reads TGTGCCAGCAGCACGGGACACATGAACACTGAAGCTTTCTTT.

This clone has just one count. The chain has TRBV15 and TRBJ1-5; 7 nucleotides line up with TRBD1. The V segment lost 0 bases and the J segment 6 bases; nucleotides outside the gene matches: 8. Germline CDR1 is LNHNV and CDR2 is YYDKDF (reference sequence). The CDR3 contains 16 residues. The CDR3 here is CATSRERTGAGQPQHF. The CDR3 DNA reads TGTGCCACCAGCAGAGAACGAACAGGGGCCGGTCAGCCCCAGCATTTT.

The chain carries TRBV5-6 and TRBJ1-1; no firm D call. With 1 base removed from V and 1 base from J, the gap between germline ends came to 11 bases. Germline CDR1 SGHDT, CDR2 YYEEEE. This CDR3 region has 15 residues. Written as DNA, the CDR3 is TGTGCCAGCAGCTTGTATTTCCCCGGGAACACTGAAGCTTTCTTT. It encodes CASSLYFPGNTEAFF.

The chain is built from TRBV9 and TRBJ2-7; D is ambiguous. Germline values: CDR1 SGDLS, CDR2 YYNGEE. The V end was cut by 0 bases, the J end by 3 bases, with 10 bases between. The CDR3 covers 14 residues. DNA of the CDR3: TGTGCCAGCAGCGTAGGGAGTAGCAGCTACGAGCAGTACTTC. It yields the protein CASSVGSSSYEQYF. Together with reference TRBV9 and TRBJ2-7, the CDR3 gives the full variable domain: DSGVTQTPKHLITATGQRVTLRCSPRSGDLSVYWYQQSLDQGLQFLIQYYNGEERAKGNILERFSAQQFPDLHSELNLSSLELGDSALYFCASSVGSSSYEQYFGPGTRLTVT.

CDR3 coding DNA: TGTGCCAGCAGTTTATCGATTCGGTCCAACTATGGCTACACCTTC. Translated, it gives CASSLSIRSNYGYTF. The chain links TRBV27 to TRBJ1-2; D remains ambiguous. The CDR3 is 15 amino acids. The germline V gene encodes CDR1 MNHEY and CDR2 SMNVEV (reference sequence). Trimming stripped 0 bases from V and 2 bases from J, with 10 bases between.

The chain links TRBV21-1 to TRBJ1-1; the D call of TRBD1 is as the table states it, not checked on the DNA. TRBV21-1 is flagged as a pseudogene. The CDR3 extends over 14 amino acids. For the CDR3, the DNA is TGTGCCAGCAGTAAAATCAGGGTGTGGACTGAAGCTTTCTTT. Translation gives CASSKIRVWTEAFF.

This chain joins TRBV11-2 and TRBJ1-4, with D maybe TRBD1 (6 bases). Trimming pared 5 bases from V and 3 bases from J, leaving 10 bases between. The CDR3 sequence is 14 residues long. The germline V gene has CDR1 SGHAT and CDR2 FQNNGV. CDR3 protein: CASSTRQANEKLFF. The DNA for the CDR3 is TGTGCCAGCAGCACTAGACAGGCTAATGAAAAACTGTTTTTT.

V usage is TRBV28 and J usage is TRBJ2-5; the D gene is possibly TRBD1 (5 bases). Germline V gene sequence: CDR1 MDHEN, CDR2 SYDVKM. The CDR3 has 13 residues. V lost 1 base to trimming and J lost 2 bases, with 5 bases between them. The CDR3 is CASSLSGQETQYF. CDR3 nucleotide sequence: TGTGCCAGCAGTTTATCAGGGCAAGAGACCCAGTACTTC.

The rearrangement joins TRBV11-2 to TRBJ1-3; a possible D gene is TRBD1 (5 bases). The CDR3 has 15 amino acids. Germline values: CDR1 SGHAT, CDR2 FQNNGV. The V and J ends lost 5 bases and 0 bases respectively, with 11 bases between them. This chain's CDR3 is CASSQDRNSGNTIYF. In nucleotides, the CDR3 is TGTGCCAGCAGCCAAGACAGAAACTCTGGAAACACCATATATTTT.

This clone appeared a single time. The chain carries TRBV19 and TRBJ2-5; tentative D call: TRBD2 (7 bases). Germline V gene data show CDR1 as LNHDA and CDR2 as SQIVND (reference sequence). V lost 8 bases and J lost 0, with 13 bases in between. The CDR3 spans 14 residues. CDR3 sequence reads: CASWGGAHQETQYF. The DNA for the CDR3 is TGTGCCAGTTGGGGGGGGGCTCACCAAGAGACCCAGTACTTC.

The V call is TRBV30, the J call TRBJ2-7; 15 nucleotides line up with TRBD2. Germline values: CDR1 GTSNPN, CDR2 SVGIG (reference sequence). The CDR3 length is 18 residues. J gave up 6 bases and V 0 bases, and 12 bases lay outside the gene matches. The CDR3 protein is CAWSVFRTSGRANPEQYF. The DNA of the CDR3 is TGTGCCTGGAGTGTATTCCGGACTAGCGGGAGGGCGAACCCCGAGCAGTACTTC.

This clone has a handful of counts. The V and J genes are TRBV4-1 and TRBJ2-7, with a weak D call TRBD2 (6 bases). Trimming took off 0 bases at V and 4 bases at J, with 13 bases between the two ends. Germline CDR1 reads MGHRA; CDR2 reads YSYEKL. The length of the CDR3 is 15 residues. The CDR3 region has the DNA TGCGCCAGCAGCCAAGACAGTGGGGGGTTATACGAGCAGTACTTC. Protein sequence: CASSQDSGGLYEQYF.

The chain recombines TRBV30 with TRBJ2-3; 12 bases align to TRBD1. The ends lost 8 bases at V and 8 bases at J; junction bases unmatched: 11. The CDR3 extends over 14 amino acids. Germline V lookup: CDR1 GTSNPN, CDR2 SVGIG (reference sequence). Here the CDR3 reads CAAEGTGGSGTQYF. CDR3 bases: TGTGCCGCAGAAGGGACAGGGGGCTCTGGTACGCAGTATTTT.

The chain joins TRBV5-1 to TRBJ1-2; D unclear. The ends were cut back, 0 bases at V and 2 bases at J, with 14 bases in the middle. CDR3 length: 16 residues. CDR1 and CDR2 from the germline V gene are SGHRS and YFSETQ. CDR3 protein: CASSLGASVGNYGYTF. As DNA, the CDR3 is TGCGCCAGCAGCTTGGGGGCGTCAGTAGGAAACTATGGCTACACCTTC. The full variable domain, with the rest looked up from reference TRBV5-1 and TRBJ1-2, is KAGVTQTPRYLIKTRGQQVTLSCSPISGHRSVSWYQQTPGQGLQFLFEYFSETQRNKGNFPGRFSGRQFSNSRSEMNVSTLELGDSALYLCASSLGASVGNYGYTFGSGTRLTVV.

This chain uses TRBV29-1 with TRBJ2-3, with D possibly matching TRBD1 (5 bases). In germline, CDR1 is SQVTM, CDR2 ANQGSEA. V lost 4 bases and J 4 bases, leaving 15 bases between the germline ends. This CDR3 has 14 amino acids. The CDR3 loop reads CSVVREPGPDTQYF. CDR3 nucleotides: TGCAGCGTTGTGCGTGAACCAGGGCCAGATACGCAGTATTTT.

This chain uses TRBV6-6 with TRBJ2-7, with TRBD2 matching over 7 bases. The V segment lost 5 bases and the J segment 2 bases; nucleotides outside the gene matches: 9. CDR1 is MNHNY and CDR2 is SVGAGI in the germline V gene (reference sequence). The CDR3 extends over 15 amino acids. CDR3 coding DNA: TGTGCCAGCAGTCTAACTAGCGCAACTACCTACGAGCAGTACTTC. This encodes CASSLTSATTYEQYF.

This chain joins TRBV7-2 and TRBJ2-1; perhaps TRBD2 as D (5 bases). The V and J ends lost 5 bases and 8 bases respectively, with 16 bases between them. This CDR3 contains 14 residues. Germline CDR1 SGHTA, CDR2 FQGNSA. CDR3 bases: TGTGCCAGCAGCGCCCGGACGGGAACGCATGAGCAGTTCTTC. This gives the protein CASSARTGTHEQFF.

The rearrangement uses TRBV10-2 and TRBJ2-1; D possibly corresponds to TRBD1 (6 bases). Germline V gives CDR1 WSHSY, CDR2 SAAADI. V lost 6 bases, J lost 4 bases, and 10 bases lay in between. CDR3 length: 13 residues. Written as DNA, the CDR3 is TGCGCCAGCAGCCGGACAGAATACAATGAGCAGTTCTTC. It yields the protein CASSRTEYNEQFF.